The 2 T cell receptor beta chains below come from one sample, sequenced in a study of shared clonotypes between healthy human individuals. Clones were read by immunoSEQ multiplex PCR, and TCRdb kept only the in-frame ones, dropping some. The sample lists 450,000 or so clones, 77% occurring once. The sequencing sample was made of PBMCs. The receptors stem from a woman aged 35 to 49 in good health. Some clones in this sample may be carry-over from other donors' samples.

CDR3 in DNA: TGTGCCAGCAGCTTGCTCCCCTCCCCAAGCACTGAAGCTTTCTTT. Protein sequence: CASSLLPSPSTEAFF. The rearrangement links TRBV5-4 to TRBJ1-1; D is uncertain. CDR3 length: 15 amino acids. Trimming removed 1 base at V and 4 bases at J, with 14 bases between. The germline V gene encodes CDR1 SGHNT and CDR2 YYREEE (reference sequence).

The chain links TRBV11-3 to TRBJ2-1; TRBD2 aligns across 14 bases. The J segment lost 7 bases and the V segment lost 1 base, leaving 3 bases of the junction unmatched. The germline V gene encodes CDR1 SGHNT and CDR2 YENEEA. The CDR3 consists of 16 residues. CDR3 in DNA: TGTGCCAGCAGCTTAGGGGGGACTAGCGGGAGTAATGAGCAGTTCTTC. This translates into CASSLGGTSGSNEQFF.